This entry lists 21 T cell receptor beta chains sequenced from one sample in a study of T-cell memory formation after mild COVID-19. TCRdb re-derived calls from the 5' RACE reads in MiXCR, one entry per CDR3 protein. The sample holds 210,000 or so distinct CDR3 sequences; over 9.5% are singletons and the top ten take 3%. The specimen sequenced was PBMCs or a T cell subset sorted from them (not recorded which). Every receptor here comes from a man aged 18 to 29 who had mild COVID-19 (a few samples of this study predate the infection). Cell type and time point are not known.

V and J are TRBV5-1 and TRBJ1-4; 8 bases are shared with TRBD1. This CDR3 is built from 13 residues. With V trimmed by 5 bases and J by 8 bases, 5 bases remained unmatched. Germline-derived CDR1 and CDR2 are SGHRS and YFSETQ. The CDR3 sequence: CASRPDRGEKLFF. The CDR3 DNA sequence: TGCGCCAGCAGACCCGACAGGGGAGAAAAACTGTTTTTT. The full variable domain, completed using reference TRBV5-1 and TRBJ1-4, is KAGVTQTPRYLIKTRGQQVTLSCSPISGHRSVSWYQQTPGQGLQFLFEYFSETQRNKGNFPGRFSGRQFSNSRSEMNVSTLELGDSALYLCASRPDRGEKLFFGSGTQLSVL.

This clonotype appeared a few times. In nucleotides, the CDR3 is TGCGCCAGCAGCTTGATTGACCCGAACACTGAAGCTTTCTTT. It yields the protein CASSLIDPNTEAFF. The rearrangement joins TRBV5-1 to TRBJ1-1; no reliable D call. Between the trimmed V and J ends, which lost 1 base and 1 base, there was a span of 8 bases. The CDR3 runs to 14 residues. In germline, CDR1 is SGHRS, CDR2 YFSETQ. Full variable domain (missing parts from reference TRBV5-1 and TRBJ1-1): KAGVTQTPRYLIKTRGQQVTLSCSPISGHRSVSWYQQTPGQGLQFLFEYFSETQRNKGNFPGRFSGRQFSNSRSEMNVSTLELGDSALYLCASSLIDPNTEAFFGQGTRLTVV.

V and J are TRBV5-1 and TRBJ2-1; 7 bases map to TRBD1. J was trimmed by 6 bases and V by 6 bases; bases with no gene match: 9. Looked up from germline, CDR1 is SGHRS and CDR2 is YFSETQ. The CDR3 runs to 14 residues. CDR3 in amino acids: CASMLGGAGNEQFF. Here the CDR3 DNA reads TGCGCCAGCATGCTAGGGGGCGCGGGCAATGAGCAGTTCTTC. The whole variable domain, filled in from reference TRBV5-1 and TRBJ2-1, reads KAGVTQTPRYLIKTRGQQVTLSCSPISGHRSVSWYQQTPGQGLQFLFEYFSETQRNKGNFPGRFSGRQFSNSRSEMNVSTLELGDSALYLCASMLGGAGNEQFFGPGTRLTVL.

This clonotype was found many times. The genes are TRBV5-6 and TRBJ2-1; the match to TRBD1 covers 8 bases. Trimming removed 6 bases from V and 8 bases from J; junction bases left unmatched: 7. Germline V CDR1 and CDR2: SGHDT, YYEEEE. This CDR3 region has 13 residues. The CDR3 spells CASNPLTGDEQFF. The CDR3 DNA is TGTGCCAGCAACCCTTTGACAGGGGATGAGCAGTTCTTC.

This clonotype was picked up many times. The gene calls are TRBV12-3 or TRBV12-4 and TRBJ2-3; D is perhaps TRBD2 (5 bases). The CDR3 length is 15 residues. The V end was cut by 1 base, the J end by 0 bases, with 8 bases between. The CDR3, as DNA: TGTGCCAGCAGTTTAGGCGGGCGTAGCACAGATACGCAGTATTTT. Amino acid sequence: CASSLGGRSTDTQYF.

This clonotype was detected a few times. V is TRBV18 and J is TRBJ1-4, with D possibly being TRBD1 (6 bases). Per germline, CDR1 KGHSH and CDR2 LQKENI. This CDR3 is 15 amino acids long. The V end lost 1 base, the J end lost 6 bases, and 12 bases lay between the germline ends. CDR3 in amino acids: CASSPQRGSDEKLFF. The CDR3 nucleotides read TGTGCCAGCTCACCACAGAGGGGGTCGGATGAAAAACTGTTTTTT.

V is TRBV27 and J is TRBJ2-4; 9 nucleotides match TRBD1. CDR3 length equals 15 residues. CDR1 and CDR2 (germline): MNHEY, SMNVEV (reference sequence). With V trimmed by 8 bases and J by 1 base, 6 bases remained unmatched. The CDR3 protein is CASQDRGVAKNIQYF. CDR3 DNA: TGTGCCAGCCAAGACAGGGGGGTCGCCAAAAACATTCAGTACTTC.

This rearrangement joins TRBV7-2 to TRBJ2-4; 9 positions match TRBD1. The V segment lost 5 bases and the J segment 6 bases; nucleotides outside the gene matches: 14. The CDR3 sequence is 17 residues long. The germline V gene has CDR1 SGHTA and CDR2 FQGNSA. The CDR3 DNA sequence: TGTGCCAGCAGCGCTCGTGGACAGGGGACATCGGGAAACATTCAGTACTTC. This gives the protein CASSARGQGTSGNIQYF.

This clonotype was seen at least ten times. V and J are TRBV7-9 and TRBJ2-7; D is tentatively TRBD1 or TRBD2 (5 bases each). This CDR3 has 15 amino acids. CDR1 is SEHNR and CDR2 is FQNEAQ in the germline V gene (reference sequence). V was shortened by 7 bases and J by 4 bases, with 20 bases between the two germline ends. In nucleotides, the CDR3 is TGTGCCAGCACCTCTGCTGGGGGACCTCTGTACGAGCAGTACTTC. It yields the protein CASTSAGGPLYEQYF.

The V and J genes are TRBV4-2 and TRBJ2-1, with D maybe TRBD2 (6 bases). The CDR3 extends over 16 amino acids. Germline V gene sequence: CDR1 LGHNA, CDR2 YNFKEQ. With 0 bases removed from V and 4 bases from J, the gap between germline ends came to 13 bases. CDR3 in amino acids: CASSQDVGEAYNEQFF. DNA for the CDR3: TGTGCCAGCAGCCAAGATGTGGGGGAGGCTTACAATGAGCAGTTCTTC.

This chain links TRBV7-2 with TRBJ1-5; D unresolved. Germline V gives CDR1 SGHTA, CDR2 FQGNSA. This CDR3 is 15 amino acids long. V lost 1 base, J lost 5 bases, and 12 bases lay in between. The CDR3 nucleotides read TGTGCCAGCAGCTTAGGGGTAGGGCCCCATCAGCCCCAGCATTTT. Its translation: CASSLGVGPHQPQHF.

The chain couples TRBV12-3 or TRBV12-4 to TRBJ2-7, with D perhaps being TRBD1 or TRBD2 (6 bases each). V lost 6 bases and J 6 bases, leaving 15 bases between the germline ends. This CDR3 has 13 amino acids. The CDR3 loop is CASSRPGGSEQYF. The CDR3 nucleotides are TGTGCCAGCAGCCGCCCCGGGGGCAGCGAGCAGTACTTC.

The CDR3 reads CASSSQGLLNTEAFF. The CDR3 bases are TGTGCCAGCAGTTCACAGGGGCTATTGAACACTGAAGCTTTCTTT. The chain has TRBV12-3 or TRBV12-4 and TRBJ1-1; 7 nucleotides match TRBD1. Trimming removed 4 bases from V and 0 bases from J; junction bases left unmatched: 5. CDR3 length: 15 residues.

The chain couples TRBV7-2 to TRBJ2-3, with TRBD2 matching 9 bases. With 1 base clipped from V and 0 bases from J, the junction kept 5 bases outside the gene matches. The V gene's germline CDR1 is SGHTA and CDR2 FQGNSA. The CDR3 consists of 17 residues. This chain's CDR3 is CASSLVAGVSSTDTQYF. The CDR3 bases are TGTGCCAGCAGCTTAGTAGCGGGGGTCTCTAGCACAGATACGCAGTATTTT.

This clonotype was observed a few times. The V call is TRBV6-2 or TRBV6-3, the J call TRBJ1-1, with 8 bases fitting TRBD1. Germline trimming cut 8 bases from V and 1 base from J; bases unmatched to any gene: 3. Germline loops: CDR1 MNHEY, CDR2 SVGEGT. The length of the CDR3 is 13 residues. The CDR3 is CASRTGKNTEAFF. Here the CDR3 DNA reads TGTGCCAGCCGGACAGGGAAGAACACTGAAGCTTTCTTT.

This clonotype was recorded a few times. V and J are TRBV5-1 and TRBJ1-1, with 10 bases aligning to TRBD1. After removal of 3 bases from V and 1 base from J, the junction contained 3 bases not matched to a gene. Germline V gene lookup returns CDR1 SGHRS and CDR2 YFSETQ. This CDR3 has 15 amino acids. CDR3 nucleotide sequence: TGCGCCAGCAGCTACCGGACAGGGGGGAACACTGAAGCTTTCTTT. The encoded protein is CASSYRTGGNTEAFF.

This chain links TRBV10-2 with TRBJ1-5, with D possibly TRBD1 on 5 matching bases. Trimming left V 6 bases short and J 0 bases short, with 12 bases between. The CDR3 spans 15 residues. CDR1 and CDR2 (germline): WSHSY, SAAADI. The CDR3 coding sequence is TGCGCCAGCAGCCAGGGAGTCTATAGCAATCAGCCCCAGCATTTT. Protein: CASSQGVYSNQPQHF.

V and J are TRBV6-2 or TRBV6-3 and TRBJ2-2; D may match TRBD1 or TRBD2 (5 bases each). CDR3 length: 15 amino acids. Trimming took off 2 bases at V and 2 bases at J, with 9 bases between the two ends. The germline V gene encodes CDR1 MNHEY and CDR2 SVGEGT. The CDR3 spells CASSYGTLNTGELFF. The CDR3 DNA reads TGTGCCAGCAGTTACGGGACGCTTAACACCGGGGAGCTGTTTTTT.

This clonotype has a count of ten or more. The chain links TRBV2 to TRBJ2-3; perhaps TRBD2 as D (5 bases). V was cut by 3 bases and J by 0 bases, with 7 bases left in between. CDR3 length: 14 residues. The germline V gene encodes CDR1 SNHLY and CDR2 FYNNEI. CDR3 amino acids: CASSEGGSTDTQYF. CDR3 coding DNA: TGTGCCAGCAGTGAGGGCGGGAGCACAGATACGCAGTATTTT.

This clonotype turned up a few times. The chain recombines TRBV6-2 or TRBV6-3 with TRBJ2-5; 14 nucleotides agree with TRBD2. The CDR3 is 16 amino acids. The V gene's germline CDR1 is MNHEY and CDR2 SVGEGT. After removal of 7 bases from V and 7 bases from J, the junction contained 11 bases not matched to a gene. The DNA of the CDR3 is TGTGCCAGCAATCAGGGACTAGCGGGGGCCGGAGGGACCCAGTACTTC. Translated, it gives CASNQGLAGAGGTQYF.

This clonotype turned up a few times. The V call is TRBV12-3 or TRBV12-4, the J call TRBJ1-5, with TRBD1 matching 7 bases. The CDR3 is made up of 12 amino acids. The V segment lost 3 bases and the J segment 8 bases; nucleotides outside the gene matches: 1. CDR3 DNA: TGTGCCAGCAGTTTCAGGGGGGAGCCCCAGCATTTT. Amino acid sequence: CASSFRGEPQHF.